There are a few counts of the clone carrying this TCR beta chain. Its antigen is unidentified. The CDR3 runs to 16 residues. In germline, CDR1 is MNHEY, CDR2 SMNVEV (reference sequence). The ends lost 3 bases at V and 7 bases at J; junction bases unmatched: 12. Methods used by the authors: CDR3 differences across clinicopathological groups were used to build a distant-metastasis classifier for papillary thyroid cancer. Via MiXCR, TCRdb re-called the PCR reads. The V and J calls and clone size come from TCRdb's table, not from the authors' own analysis. The table has about 20,000 clones, roughly 36% seen once. This specimen belongs to a study of metastatic and nonmetastatic thyroid tumors. Across the study: Patients with malignant and benign thyroid disease provided blood and tumor or nodule tissue, whose repertoires were compared.

Nobody among the patients had been given any treatment before thyroid surgery. Study conclusions and caveats: Significantly greater TCR beta diversity was reportedly found in malignant thyroid tumors than in benign nodules (in blood and tumor).

This rearrangement joins TRBV27 to TRBJ2-3; 8 bases align to TRBD2. This TCR came from a male donor with papillary thyroid cancer or a benign thyroid nodule (not recorded which). Some clones in this sample may be carry-over from other donors' samples. Material: tumor tissue. Here the CDR3 reads CASSFGPEAGAYTQYF. For the CDR3, the DNA is TGTGCCAGCAGTTTCGGGCCGGAAGCGGGAGCATATACGCAGTATTTT.